These 15 T cell receptor beta chains were all obtained from the same sample, sequenced in a study of shared clonotypes between healthy human individuals. Generated by immunoSEQ multiplex PCR, the TCRdb table keeps only in-frame clones and is missing some. Here the sample spans about 2.4 million clones, just over 90% being singletons. The specimen sequenced was naive CD4+ T cells sorted from blood. Subset noted: CD45RA+ positively selected. The source is a man younger than 30 in good health.

The rearrangement joins TRBV6-5 to TRBJ2-2, with 8 bases matching TRBD2. Looked up from germline, CDR1 is MNHEY and CDR2 is SVGAGI. J gave up 0 bases and V 7 bases, and 4 bases lay outside the gene matches. This CDR3 region has 15 residues. Here the CDR3 reads CASNPAGANTGELFF. CDR3 in DNA: TGTGCCAGCAATCCAGCGGGGGCGAACACCGGGGAGCTGTTTTTT.

The chain has TRBV4-3 and TRBJ2-3, with 13 positions matching TRBD2. Germline trimming cut 2 bases from V and 4 bases from J; bases unmatched to any gene: 9. The CDR3 sequence is 18 residues long. CDR1 LGHNA and CDR2 YSLEER come from the germline V gene. The DNA for the CDR3 is TGCGCCAGCAGCCAATCCTGGACTAGCGGGAGCCCCGCAGATACGCAGTATTTT. Its translation: CASSQSWTSGSPADTQYF.

This chain uses TRBV4-1 with TRBJ2-1; unclear D gene. The CDR3 has 15 amino acids. Germline V gene data show CDR1 as MGHRA and CDR2 as YSYEKL. V was cut by 8 bases and J by 5 bases, with 19 bases left in between. The chain's CDR3 is CASSYPGRSNNEQFF. In DNA, the CDR3 is TGCGCCAGCTCCTATCCCGGGCGTTCTAACAATGAGCAGTTCTTC.

A few counts support this clone. The genes are TRBV29-1 and TRBJ1-1; D gene unclear. CDR1 is SQVTM, CDR2 ANQGSEA, per germline. The CDR3 is 13 amino acids. V was cut by 4 bases and J by 0 bases, with 9 bases left in between. The DNA for the CDR3 is TGCAGCGTTGTTGCACCACTGAACACTGAAGCTTTCTTT. Its translation: CSVVAPLNTEAFF.

This chain joins TRBV6-6 and TRBJ1-2; D might be TRBD1 (6 bases). Per germline, CDR1 MNHNY and CDR2 SVGAGI (reference sequence). V gave up 0 bases and J gave up 6 bases, with 14 bases separating them. This CDR3 comprises 15 residues. The CDR3 region has the DNA TGTGCCAGCAGTTACTCACATCGACAGGCAGATGGCTACACCTTC. Amino acids: CASSYSHRQADGYTF.

The chain recombines TRBV14 with TRBJ2-7; D gene uncertain. The germline gives CDR1 SGHDN, CDR2 FVKESK. The CDR3 is 14 residues long. The ends were cut back, 4 bases at V and 4 bases at J, with 14 bases in the middle. The CDR3, as DNA: TGTGCCAGCAGCCCTCCGGGTCCCATTTACGAGCAGTACTTC. It translates to CASSPPGPIYEQYF.

V usage is TRBV5-6 and J usage is TRBJ1-2; D is perhaps TRBD1 (6 bases). Trimming left V 4 bases short and J 5 bases short, with 12 bases between. The CDR3 has 13 amino acids. Germline V CDR1 and CDR2: SGHDT, YYEEEE. CDR3 nucleotide sequence: TGTGCCAGCAGCCGCCGAGGGGGATATGGCTACACCTTC. Translated: CASSRRGGYGYTF.

With respect to this clone: Other DNA sequences in the sample encode the same CDR3. This chain links TRBV28 with TRBJ1-3; D gene uncertain. Germline-derived CDR1 and CDR2 are MDHEN and SYDVKM. V lost 2 bases and J lost 0, with 8 bases in between. The CDR3 loop spans 15 amino acids. CDR3 sequence reads: CASSLGQDSGNTIYF. DNA for the CDR3: TGTGCCAGCAGTTTAGGGCAGGACTCTGGAAACACCATATATTTT.

The V call is TRBV4-1, the J call TRBJ1-6, with D possibly TRBD1 on 6 matching bases. CDR3 length: 17 residues. Germline CDR1 and CDR2: MGHRA and YSYEKL. V lost 3 bases and J lost 1, with 13 bases in between. CDR3 DNA sequence: TGCGCCAGCAGCCAGAGGAGCGACAGGTCCTATAATTCACCCCTCCACTTT. Residues: CASSQRSDRSYNSPLHF.

The chain combines TRBV28 with TRBJ2-5, with D hard to call. The CDR3 contains 13 residues. The ends were cut back, 2 bases at V and 5 bases at J, with 9 bases in the middle. Germline V gene sequence: CDR1 MDHEN, CDR2 SYDVKM. The CDR3 coding sequence is TGTGCCAGCAGTTTACCCTTGGGGGAGACCCAGTACTTC. Translating gives CASSLPLGETQYF.

The chain recombines TRBV25-1 with TRBJ1-2; TRBD1 matches at 9 bases. The CDR3 has 14 amino acids. J was trimmed by 4 bases and V by 2 bases; bases with no gene match: 2. CDR1 and CDR2 from the germline V gene are MGHDK and SYGVNS. For the CDR3, the DNA is TGTGCCAGCAGTGAAGGACAGGGGATCTATGGCTACACCTTC. Translated, it gives CASSEGQGIYGYTF.

V and J are TRBV11-2 and TRBJ1-1, with a tentative D call TRBD1 (6 bases). The germline V gene has CDR1 SGHAT and CDR2 FQNNGV. The V gene lost 3 bases and the J gene lost 6 bases, with 11 bases spanning the gap. The CDR3 consists of 13 residues. The chain's CDR3 is CASSFTGTPEAFF. CDR3 in DNA: TGTGCCAGCAGCTTCACAGGGACCCCTGAAGCTTTCTTT.

A remark on this clone: The identical CDR3 is also encoded by other nucleotide sequences in the sample. The V and J genes are TRBV19 and TRBJ2-7; 10 bases fit TRBD2. This CDR3 spans 14 amino acids. J gave up 3 bases and V 6 bases, and 5 bases lay outside the gene matches. Germline-derived CDR1 and CDR2 are LNHDA and SQIVND (reference sequence). CDR3 sequence: CASSRTSGFYEQYF. The CDR3 coding sequence is TGTGCCAGTAGCAGGACTAGCGGCTTCTACGAGCAGTACTTC.

The chain recombines TRBV2 with TRBJ2-1; the match to TRBD1 covers 11 bases. This CDR3 region has 18 residues. With 6 bases clipped from V and 0 bases from J, the junction kept 10 bases outside the gene matches. Germline values: CDR1 SNHLY, CDR2 FYNNEI. The CDR3 nucleotides are TGTGCCAGCAGCAAGGGACAGGGGGGATGGGGCTCCTACAATGAGCAGTTCTTC. Amino acids: CASSKGQGGWGSYNEQFF.

This chain links TRBV19 with TRBJ2-2; D perhaps matches TRBD2 (5 bases). Germline V gene lookup returns CDR1 LNHDA and CDR2 SQIVND (reference sequence). With 7 bases removed from V and 0 bases from J, the gap between germline ends came to 24 bases. The CDR3 has 19 amino acids. CDR3 nucleotide sequence: TGTGCCAGTAAGGGTGGGCTAGCAGCCCGGGCCTCGAACACCGGGGAGCTGTTTTTT. It translates to CASKGGLAARASNTGELFF.